This is a list of T cell receptor beta chains from one sample in a study of T cells in Graves' hyperthyroidism and ophthalmopathy. In TCRdb, the multiplex PCR reads were re-called with MiXCR into one record per CDR3 protein. The sample has roughly 710,000 distinct CDR3 sequences, 35% seen once. Sequenced: blood. The receptors stem from a woman aged 35 to 49 with Graves' hyperthyroidism. Both conserved end residues are part of each CDR3. Fields, in order: CDR3 DNA, CDR3 protein, clone size, J gene, V gene, D gene. A D gene is named only where the DNA matches it firmly. Size is omitted from some rows. Given values are once, few, many or a class for expanded clones.

TGTGCCAGCAGTTCCGGGAAGGGAGGGGCCAACGTCCTGACTTTC,CASSSGKGGANVLTF,.,TRBJ2-6,TRBV2,.
TGTGCCAGCAGTACACCGGGACTAGCGGGAGGATTCTACGAGCAGTACTTC,CASSTPGLAGGFYEQYF,few,TRBJ2-7,TRBV19,TRBD2
TGCAGTGCTAGAGCCAGGAACGGAAACACCATATATTTT,CSARARNGNTIYF,many,TRBJ1-3,TRBV20-1,.
TGTGCCAGCAACCCACAGGGATACGAGCAGTACTTC,CASNPQGYEQYF,.,TRBJ2-7,TRBV7-2,.
TGTGCCAGCAGCTTGAACGTGGGCATAATCGGGGAGCTGTTTTTT,CASSLNVGIIGELFF,.,TRBJ2-2,TRBV5-5,.
TGCAGCGTAGCACAAGGGAGGGGACAGCAAGAGACCCAGTACTTC,CSVAQGRGQQETQYF,.,TRBJ2-5,TRBV29-1,.
TGTGCCATCAGTCGGACAGTCTCTGGAAACACCATATATTTT,CAISRTVSGNTIYF,many,TRBJ1-3,TRBV10-3,.
TGTGCCATCAGTCCCCCCGGGACAGGGGGCGGCCATGAAGCTTTCTTT,CAISPPGTGGGHEAFF,.,TRBJ1-1,TRBV10-3,TRBD1
TGTGCCAGCAGTGAGGAGCACATTAGCAATCAGCCCCAGCATTTT,CASSEEHISNQPQHF,many,TRBJ1-5,TRBV2,.
TGTGCCAGCACCGACGGGTGGGGGCTCTCTGGAAACACCATATATTTT,CASTDGWGLSGNTIYF,.,TRBJ1-3,TRBV7-2,.
TGTGCCAGCAGCTTAGAAGCTAATGAAAAACTGTTTTTT,CASSLEANEKLFF,few,TRBJ1-4,TRBV13,.
TGTGCCAGCAGCTACCGGGGACAGGGGGGCGGTGGAGGCTACACCTTC,CASSYRGQGGGGGYTF,.,TRBJ1-2,TRBV7-2,TRBD1
TGTGCCAGCAGCTTAATATGGAACAGCGAAAATGAAAAACTGTTTTTT,CASSLIWNSENEKLFF,few,TRBJ1-4,TRBV7-2,.
TGTGCCATCAGTGAAACTAGCGGGAGGGCCGGGTTGGAGACCCAGTACTTC,CAISETSGRAGLETQYF,many,TRBJ2-5,TRBV10-3,TRBD2
TGTGCCAGCAGCTCCGGGTTCACTGAAGCTTTCTTT,CASSSGFTEAFF,many,TRBJ1-1,TRBV7-2,.
TGTGCCAGCAGCTTAGGACCCGGCAGGGCGAACACTGAAGCTTTCTTT,CASSLGPGRANTEAFF,many,TRBJ1-1,TRBV7-9,.
TGCGCCAGCAGATCGGGACAAGCGAACACCGGGGAGCTGTTTTTT,CASRSGQANTGELFF,.,TRBJ2-2,TRBV5-1,.
TGTGCCAGCAGCTTAGTTTCCGATACGAATTACGGGGGAAGAACAGCTTTCTTT,CASSLVSDTNYGGRTAFF,.,TRBJ1-1,TRBV11-2,.
TGTGCCAGCAGCTTAGTCCCCGCGGGAGCGGGCTACGAGCAGTACTTC,CASSLVPAGAGYEQYF,.,TRBJ2-7,TRBV7-9,TRBD2
TGTGCCAGCAGTTTGGTCGGGTCCTACGAGCATTTT,CASSLVGSYEHF,.,TRBJ1-5,TRBV12-3/TRBV12-4,.
TGTGCCAGCAGCCAAACAGGGAGCTCCTACGAGCAGTACTTC,CASSQTGSSYEQYF,.,TRBJ2-7,TRBV6-6,.
TGTGCCAGCGATCAAGGGGAGATCGACGAGCAGTACTTC,CASDQGEIDEQYF,few,TRBJ2-7,TRBV12-3/TRBV12-4,.
TGCAGCGTTGGGGGCAGGGACCGGTACGAGCAGTACTTC,CSVGGRDRYEQYF,.,TRBJ2-7,TRBV29-1,.
TGTGCCAGCAGCCCTTCGACTAGCGGGAGTTTTGACACCGGGGAGCTGTTTTTT,CASSPSTSGSFDTGELFF,.,TRBJ2-2,TRBV11-2,TRBD2
TGCAGTGCTAGAGATATCAGCGGGAGGACATACGAGCAGTACTTC,CSARDISGRTYEQYF,.,TRBJ2-7,TRBV20-1,TRBD2
TGTGCCATCAGACAAGGACTAGCGCACAACGAGCAGTACTTC,CAIRQGLAHNEQYF,.,TRBJ2-7,TRBV10-3,TRBD2
TGCGCCAGCAGCCAAGGAGACAGGGGTTGGCAGCCCCAGCATTTT,CASSQGDRGWQPQHF,.,TRBJ1-5,TRBV5-4,TRBD1
TGTGCCAGCAGTTACCGTCGGACCTCCTACGAGCAGTACTTC,CASSYRRTSYEQYF,.,TRBJ2-7,TRBV6-5,.
TGTGCCAGCAGCTTATTCGTCCGCAGGGGGGGGCGGGAGACCCAGTACTTC,CASSLFVRRGGRETQYF,many,TRBJ2-5,TRBV7-2,.
TGTGCCAGCAGCTTATACGCGGCCGAGAACACCGGGGAGCTGTTTTTT,CASSLYAAENTGELFF,.,TRBJ2-2,TRBV7-2,.
TGCGCCAGCAGCCAAGAAGGCAGGGGGACTGAAAAACTGTTTTTT,CASSQEGRGTEKLFF,few,TRBJ1-4,TRBV4-3,TRBD1
TGTGCCAGCAGCCAAGATGGCACCCTCTATGGCTACACCTTC,CASSQDGTLYGYTF,few,TRBJ1-2,TRBV7-8,.
TGCGCCAGCAGCGTTGAGGGGAACAGGGTTGGGACCCAGTACTTC,CASSVEGNRVGTQYF,.,TRBJ2-5,TRBV5-1,.
TGTGCCAGCAGCTTAGATTTGGGTCCCGAGCAGTACTTC,CASSLDLGPEQYF,few,TRBJ2-7,TRBV7-8,.
TGTGCCACCGACTCCGGGACAAGCTACGAGCAGTACTTC,CATDSGTSYEQYF,.,TRBJ2-7,TRBV7-9,.
TGCAGTGCTATCCGACAGAGCGGGGGCGCAAATGAGCAGTTCTTC,CSAIRQSGGANEQFF,.,TRBJ2-1,TRBV20-1,TRBD2
TGCAGCGGAGGGACAGGGTGGAACACCGGGGAGCTGTTTTTT,CSGGTGWNTGELFF,many,TRBJ2-2,TRBV29-1,TRBD1
TGCAGCGCCGACGGGACAGGGGACGCAGAGACCCAGTACTTC,CSADGTGDAETQYF,many,TRBJ2-5,TRBV29-1,TRBD1
TGCGCCAGCAGTGAGTCGCGAGGGGCCAACGTCCTGACTTTC,CASSESRGANVLTF,.,TRBJ2-6,TRBV10-2,.
TGTGCCAGTAGCCCCGGGACCAGGGCTTTCTTT,CASSPGTRAFF,many,TRBJ1-1,TRBV19,.
TGTGCCAGCAGTCGAAGGGACTCGCCAGAGATAAAAGGGTACTTC,CASSRRDSPEIKGYF,.,TRBJ2-7,TRBV24-1,.
TGCGCCAGCAGCCAAGTACCCAGGCAGGATTCACCCCTCCACTTT,CASSQVPRQDSPLHF,.,TRBJ1-6,TRBV4-3,.
TGCAGCGTTCAACAGGGTGGGAGAAATGAAAAACTGTTTTTT,CSVQQGGRNEKLFF,few,TRBJ1-4,TRBV29-1,.
TGTGCCAGCAGTGAACAGGTGACCTCCTACGAGCAGTACTTC,CASSEQVTSYEQYF,.,TRBJ2-7,TRBV27,.
TGTGCCAGCACTAGAGAGGGGCGCAGGCTTTCGGGAGGCTACACCTTC,CASTREGRRLSGGYTF,.,TRBJ1-2,TRBV12-3/TRBV12-4,.
TGTGCCAGCAGCACGGACGCCGGGACAGGCGAAGCTTTCTTT,CASSTDAGTGEAFF,many,TRBJ1-1,TRBV7-9,TRBD1
TGTGCCAGCAGCCATAACAGGGGGCAAGGCTACGAGCAGTACTTC,CASSHNRGQGYEQYF,few,TRBJ2-7,TRBV7-9,TRBD1
TGTGCCAGCTTCCCCGGGAACCCCACCGGGGAGCTGTTTTTT,CASFPGNPTGELFF,.,TRBJ2-2,TRBV12-3/TRBV12-4,.
TGTGCCATCGCCTCTGGGGCCAACGTCCTGACTTTC,CAIASGANVLTF,.,TRBJ2-6,TRBV10-3,.
TGTGCCAGCAGCTTGGATTTGGGACATGGCTACACCTTC,CASSLDLGHGYTF,.,TRBJ1-2,TRBV7-9,.
TGTGCCAGCAGCGTCCGACTAGCCGAGACCCAGTACTTC,CASSVRLAETQYF,many,TRBJ2-5,TRBV7-8,TRBD2
TGTGCCAGCAGTCGAGGGGGGACAGGGAGGAACACTGAAGCTTTCTTT,CASSRGGTGRNTEAFF,.,TRBJ1-1,TRBV12-3/TRBV12-4,TRBD1
TGTGCCAGCAGTTTAGAGGAGGGTTGGAATGGCTACACCTTC,CASSLEEGWNGYTF,few,TRBJ1-2,TRBV2,.
TGTGCCAGCAGTATCGGACAGGGGGCTTATTTAGGCAATCAGCCCCAGCATTTT,CASSIGQGAYLGNQPQHF,.,TRBJ1-5,TRBV10-3,TRBD1
TGTGCCAGCAGTTACTCTCTGGACAGTGCCACCGGGGAGCTGTTTTTT,CASSYSLDSATGELFF,.,TRBJ2-2,TRBV10-3,.